Presented here are 26 T cell receptor beta chains from one specimen sequenced in a study of cytomegalovirus exposure and HLA in healthy donors. 60 Vbeta and 13 Jbeta primers were used in PCR. Profiled with immunoSEQ multiplex PCR; TCRdb holds only in-frame clones, not every one. The sample lists some 140,000 clones, 77% occurring once. Sequencing was carried out using PBMCs. The receptor source for this set is a man between 25 and 39 years old in good health and CMV-seronegative.

The V gene is TRBV29-1, the J gene TRBJ2-1; the D is unclear. Germline assignment: CDR1 SQVTM and CDR2 ANQGSEA. The V end lost 5 bases, the J end lost 6 bases, and 8 bases lay between the germline ends. The CDR3 sequence is 11 residues long. The CDR3 sequence is CSVIIVNEQFF. Written as DNA, the CDR3 is TGCAGCGTTATAATCGTCAATGAGCAGTTCTTC.

The chain is built from TRBV7-2 and TRBJ1-5; D perhaps matches TRBD1 (6 bases). The germline V gene has CDR1 SGHTA and CDR2 FQGNSA. This CDR3 contains 16 residues. The germline V and J ends were trimmed by 1 base and 4 bases, with 14 bases remaining between them. CDR3 bases: TGTGCCAGCAGCTTAGATTGGAGGCAGGGGAATCAGCCCCAGCATTTT. Translating gives CASSLDWRQGNQPQHF.

The CDR3 is CASSPGRGTPPDYEQYF. CDR3 nucleotide sequence: TGCGCCAGCAGCCCGGGTCGCGGTACCCCACCGGATTACGAGCAGTACTTC. This chain uses TRBV5-1 with TRBJ2-7; no reliable D call. CDR1 and CDR2 (germline): SGHRS, YFSETQ. The CDR3 loop spans 17 amino acids. The V and J ends lost 4 bases and 4 bases respectively, with 24 bases between them. Based on the CDR3 plus reference TRBV5-1 and TRBJ2-7, the full variable domain is KAGVTQTPRYLIKTRGQQVTLSCSPISGHRSVSWYQQTPGQGLQFLFEYFSETQRNKGNFPGRFSGRQFSNSRSEMNVSTLELGDSALYLCASSPGRGTPPDYEQYFGPGTRLTVT.

The chain couples TRBV11-2 to TRBJ2-1, with 8 bases aligning to TRBD1. J gave up 8 bases and V 5 bases, and 8 bases lay outside the gene matches. This CDR3 contains 14 residues. Germline-derived CDR1 and CDR2 are SGHAT and FQNNGV. The DNA of the CDR3 is TGTGCCAGCAGCCCAGTCGCAGGGGGCGATGAGCAGTTCTTC. Amino acid sequence: CASSPVAGGDEQFF.

The CDR3 is CASSPNNREQFF. The CDR3 DNA sequence: TGTGCCAGCAGCCCGAATAATCGGGAGCAGTTCTTC. The genes are TRBV28 and TRBJ2-1; the D is unclear. This CDR3 is built from 12 residues. V was pared by 6 bases and J by 10 bases, with 13 bases between. Germline-derived CDR1 and CDR2 are MDHEN and SYDVKM.

The chain joins TRBV18 to TRBJ2-3; 11 bases line up with TRBD2. The CDR3 extends over 17 amino acids. V gave up 1 base and J gave up 4 bases; unmatched junction bases: 7. Germline CDR1 reads KGHSH; CDR2 reads LQKENI. This CDR3 is CASSPRVLAGVADTQYF. CDR3 coding DNA: TGTGCCAGCTCACCACGGGTACTAGCGGGAGTTGCAGATACGCAGTATTTT.

J is TRBJ2-5 and V is TRBV6-5; 8 positions match TRBD2. The CDR3 has 15 amino acids. CDR1 MNHEY and CDR2 SVGAGI come from the germline V gene. The J segment lost 7 bases and the V segment lost 8 bases, leaving 15 bases of the junction unmatched. For the CDR3, the DNA is TGTGCCAGCGGGGTATTCGGCGGGAGGACGGGGACCCAGTACTTC. It is translated as CASGVFGGRTGTQYF.

This chain links TRBV28 with TRBJ2-7, with a weak D call TRBD2 (5 bases). Germline V gene sequence: CDR1 MDHEN, CDR2 SYDVKM. The germline V and J ends were trimmed by 2 bases and 3 bases, with 11 bases remaining between them. The CDR3 sequence is 14 residues long. The CDR3 region is CASSLEGIFYEQYF. CDR3 nucleotide sequence: TGTGCCAGCAGTTTAGAGGGTATCTTCTACGAGCAGTACTTC.

In DNA form, the CDR3 reads TGCGCCAGCAGCCTCACCGAGGCTAGCGGGAGCAGCGCCTACGAGCAGTACTTC. Translated, it gives CASSLTEASGSSAYEQYF. V is TRBV4-1 and J is TRBJ2-7; 10 nucleotides align to TRBD2. The germline gives CDR1 MGHRA, CDR2 YSYEKL. Losses at the gene ends were 4 bases for V and 2 bases for J; bases not matched to a gene: 14. The CDR3 loop spans 18 amino acids.

The chain has TRBV19 and TRBJ2-1; 9 bases match TRBD2. Germline V gives CDR1 LNHDA, CDR2 SQIVND (reference sequence). The CDR3 has 16 residues. V gave up 4 bases and J gave up 4 bases; unmatched junction bases: 8. CDR3 coding DNA: TGTGCCAGTAGTAGCAATAGCGGGAGCCCTTACAATGAGCAGTTCTTC. Translation: CASSSNSGSPYNEQFF.

The chain employs TRBV10-3 and TRBJ2-1; 7 positions agree with TRBD2. Germline V CDR1 and CDR2: ENHRY, SYGVKD. The V and J ends lost 7 bases and 2 bases, in that order; junction bases with no gene match: 5. The length of the CDR3 is 14 residues. CDR3 sequence (DNA): TGTGCCATCAAGCCTGGGACTACCTACAATGAGCAGTTCTTC. Its protein product is CAIKPGTTYNEQFF.

V is TRBV2 and J is TRBJ2-3; TRBD2 agrees at 10 bases. The length of the CDR3 is 15 residues. CDR1 and CDR2 from the germline V gene are SNHLY and FYNNEI. With 6 bases clipped from V and 3 bases from J, the junction kept 6 bases outside the gene matches. The CDR3 sequence is CASRGTSDTTDTQYF. Here the CDR3 DNA reads TGTGCCAGCAGAGGGACTAGCGATACGACAGATACGCAGTATTTT.

This rearrangement joins TRBV13 to TRBJ2-2; D possibly corresponds to TRBD1 (6 bases). The CDR3 sequence is 15 residues long. Germline V gene lookup returns CDR1 PRHDT and CDR2 FYEKMQ (reference sequence). The germline V and J ends were trimmed by 3 bases and 7 bases, with 15 bases remaining between them. The CDR3 loop is CASSFPSEGGGELFF. The CDR3, as DNA: TGTGCCAGCAGCTTTCCCTCCGAAGGGGGCGGGGAGCTGTTTTTT.

The J gene is TRBJ2-5, the V gene TRBV7-9; a weak D match, TRBD1 (6 bases). CDR3 size: 15 residues. Germline V gives CDR1 SEHNR, CDR2 FQNEAQ (reference sequence). V lost 5 bases and J lost 2, with 15 bases in between. The CDR3 spells CASSLLGQTQETQYF. CDR3 nucleotides: TGTGCCAGCAGCCTACTGGGACAAACTCAAGAGACCCAGTACTTC.

This sequence joins TRBV18 and TRBJ2-4, with a tentative D call TRBD1 (6 bases). This CDR3 contains 13 residues. Trimming removed 0 bases at V and 6 bases at J, with 6 bases between. The V gene's germline CDR1 is KGHSH and CDR2 LQKENI. CDR3 sequence: CASSPPDRNIQYF. CDR3 sequence (DNA): TGTGCCAGCTCACCACCGGACAGAAACATTCAGTACTTC.

The gene calls are TRBV28 and TRBJ1-2, with unresolved D. CDR3 size: 15 residues. The V gene's germline CDR1 is MDHEN and CDR2 SYDVKM. Between the trimmed V and J ends, which lost 0 bases and 2 bases, there was a span of 10 bases. The CDR3 bases are TGTGCCAGCAGTTTATGGGCCGTCCACAACTATGGCTACACCTTC. It translates to CASSLWAVHNYGYTF.

The rearrangement joins TRBV5-4 to TRBJ2-3; maybe TRBD2 (5 bases). CDR1 and CDR2 from the germline V gene are SGHNT and YYREEE (reference sequence). The CDR3 is 15 amino acids. Trimming stripped 1 base from V and 0 bases from J, with 9 bases between. The chain's CDR3 is CASSLSSRSTDTQYF. CDR3 DNA: TGTGCCAGCAGCTTGTCTAGCCGTAGCACAGATACGCAGTATTTT.

This chain uses TRBV9 with TRBJ2-3, with 7 positions matching TRBD2. The J segment lost 2 bases and the V segment lost 3 bases, leaving 3 bases of the junction unmatched. The germline gives CDR1 SGDLS, CDR2 YYNGEE. This CDR3 comprises 14 residues. In DNA form, the CDR3 reads TGTGCCAGCAGCGCTAGCGGACACACAGATACGCAGTATTTT. This encodes CASSASGHTDTQYF. The whole variable domain, filled in from reference TRBV9 and TRBJ2-3, reads DSGVTQTPKHLITATGQRVTLRCSPRSGDLSVYWYQQSLDQGLQFLIQYYNGEERAKGNILERFSAQQFPDLHSELNLSSLELGDSALYFCASSASGHTDTQYFGPGTRLTVL.

The J gene is TRBJ2-2, the V gene TRBV30; perhaps TRBD1 as D (5 bases). Germline values: CDR1 GTSNPN, CDR2 SVGIG (reference sequence). The CDR3 loop spans 12 amino acids. Trimming took 0 bases from V and 12 from J, leaving 11 bases between them. CDR3 amino acids: CAWSVGAGKLFF. The CDR3 DNA reads as TGTGCCTGGAGTGTTGGAGCAGGGAAGCTGTTTTTT.

This clone appeared once. This chain connects TRBV5-1 to TRBJ1-1; 9 nucleotides match TRBD1. Germline CDR1 reads SGHRS; CDR2 reads YFSETQ. With 4 bases clipped from V and 4 bases from J, the junction kept 5 bases outside the gene matches. This CDR3 spans 14 amino acids. The chain's CDR3 is CASSRTGEGTEAFF. DNA of the CDR3: TGCGCCAGCAGCAGGACAGGGGAGGGCACTGAAGCTTTCTTT.

The gene calls are TRBV19 and TRBJ1-5, with D possibly matching TRBD1 (5 bases). V was cut by 3 bases and J by 2 bases, with 11 bases left in between. In germline, CDR1 is LNHDA, CDR2 SQIVND (reference sequence). The CDR3 has 15 amino acids. The CDR3 sequence: CASSIDSLGNQPQHF. The CDR3 nucleotides are TGTGCCAGTAGTATCGACAGCCTCGGCAATCAGCCCCAGCATTTT. The full variable domain, with the rest looked up from reference TRBV19 and TRBJ1-5, is DGGITQSPKYLFRKEGQNVTLSCEQNLNHDAMYWYRQDPGQGLRLIYYSQIVNDFQKGDIAEGYSVSREKKESFPLTVTSAQKNPTAFYLCASSIDSLGNQPQHFGDGTRLSIL.

The chain is built from TRBV10-1 and TRBJ1-4, with 9 positions matching TRBD1. The germline gives CDR1 WNHNN, CDR2 SYGVQD (reference sequence). Trimming at V came to 6 bases and at J to 8 bases, leaving 7 bases not matched to a gene. This CDR3 region has 14 residues. The chain's CDR3 is CASSPGQGGEKLFF. The CDR3, as DNA: TGCGCCAGCAGCCCGGGACAGGGAGGCGAAAAACTGTTTTTT.

The chain joins TRBV19 to TRBJ2-1; no reliable D call. In germline, CDR1 is LNHDA, CDR2 SQIVND (reference sequence). The V gene lost 10 bases and the J gene lost 10 bases, with 20 bases spanning the gap. The CDR3 spans 13 residues. CDR3 in DNA: TGTGCCACCCCCTCGGGTCGTAGCCTAGAGCAGTTCTTC. Translating gives CATPSGRSLEQFF.

The rearrangement joins TRBV6-6 to TRBJ2-3; a weak D match, TRBD2 (5 bases). This CDR3 has 14 amino acids. Germline values: CDR1 MNHNY, CDR2 SVGAGI (reference sequence). Trimming took off 4 bases at V and 3 bases at J, with 11 bases between the two ends. The CDR3 DNA reads TGTGCCAGCAGTTTTCTTACTAGAACAGATACGCAGTATTTT. This codes for CASSFLTRTDTQYF.

This clone showed up just a few times. The rearrangement links TRBV6-1 to TRBJ1-1, with 8 bases identical to TRBD1. Germline V gene sequence: CDR1 MNHNS, CDR2 SASEGT. V shed 5 bases and J 4 bases; nucleotides not matched to a gene: 9. The CDR3 loop spans 15 amino acids. CDR3 DNA: TGTGCCAGCAGTAAAACCAGGGGGCGAAGCACTGAAGCTTTCTTT. Residues: CASSKTRGRSTEAFF.

This sequence joins TRBV5-1 and TRBJ2-7; D possibly corresponds to TRBD1 (6 bases). CDR3 length: 16 amino acids. V lost 1 base to trimming and J lost 0 bases, with 14 bases between them. Per the germline V gene, CDR1 is SGHRS and CDR2 is YFSETQ. The chain's CDR3 is CASSLSGTSNSYEQYF. The CDR3 DNA sequence: TGCGCCAGCAGCTTGTCGGGGACAAGTAACTCCTACGAGCAGTACTTC.